The clone carrying this T cell receptor beta chain has only a few counts. Its specificity is not known. V shed 5 bases and J shed 8 bases, with 19 bases lying between them. Germline V gene lookup returns CDR1 SGHTA and CDR2 FQGNSA. This CDR3 comprises 15 residues. The data belong to a study of blood T cells in healthy people across ages. Collection of ten milliliters of peripheral blood was performed for each donor. Study-wide findings and caveats: Aged donors had fewer naive CD4+ cells and lower diversity than long-lived donors.

A sample-barcoded 5' primer and a J-beta primer mix were used in a second PCR of about 7 to 12 cycles. From the 5' RACE reads, TCRdb called clonotypes with MiXCR, one entry per CDR3 protein. The table shows about 800,000 distinct CDR3 sequences, with about 25% occurring only once. These data also featured in a second study, about T cells of mothers and their children. This second study says: Second-round PCR products received sample barcodes and 2-4 random nucleotides from the M1S primer.

The receptor's source is a boy younger than 18 in good health. V is TRBV7-2 and J is TRBJ2-1; D unresolved. Sequencing was done on a sample of blood. The CDR3 DNA sequence: TGTGCCAGCAGCCGCGGCGGCCCCCAAGCTCATGAGCAGTTCTTC. Translated, it gives CASSRGGPQAHEQFF.